This is a list of T cell receptor beta chains from one sample in a study of blood T cell repertoires in COVID-19. The data were produced by immunoSEQ multiplex PCR, yet TCRdb's version contains in-frame clones alone and is incomplete. This sample has some 60,000 clones; around 90% occur once, and the top ten carry approximately 5.5%. Material: peripheral blood. The receptor source for this set is a human donor in a cohort sampled during active COVID-19. CDR3s include the opening cysteine and the closing phenylalanine or tryptophan. The D gene is left open where the match is weak. Some rows have no size entry. The others give once, few or many, or a class for an expanded clone.

J gene,D gene,clone size,V gene,CDR3 DNA,CDR3 protein
TRBJ1-2,NA,NA,TRBV6-6,TGTGCCAGCAGTACACCCCAGGAAGACGGCTACACCTTC,CASSTPQEDGYTF
TRBJ2-3,NA,NA,TRBV4-3,TGCGCCAGCAGCCAAGCCCTAGCGAGAAGTACAGATACGCAGTATTTT,CASSQALARSTDTQYF
TRBJ2-1,NA,NA,TRBV2,TGTGCCAGCCTGAGGGGGGGCTACATGGATGAGCAGTTCTTC,CASLRGGYMDEQFF
TRBJ1-4,TRBD1,NA,TRBV4-1,TGCGCCAGCAGCCAAGGCGGGACAGGGGGCGAAAAACTGTTTTTT,CASSQGGTGGEKLFF
TRBJ2-7,NA,NA,TRBV18,TGTGCCAGCTCGCCTAGCAGAGGGTCTTCCAGGCCCGAGCAGTACTTC,CASSPSRGSSRPEQYF
TRBJ2-7,TRBD2,NA,TRBV30,TGTGCCTGGAGAGTTCACGGACTAGCGCTTAACTCCTACGAGCAGTACTTC,CAWRVHGLALNSYEQYF
TRBJ1-2,TRBD1,NA,TRBV7-2,TGTGCCAGCAGCCAGGGGACAGGGGTTGGGTTTTATGGCTACACCTTC,CASSQGTGVGFYGYTF
TRBJ1-4,NA,few,TRBV20-1,TGCAGTGCTAGTAGGCCGGGAGGGACTAATGAAAAACTGTTTTTT,CSASRPGGTNEKLFF
TRBJ2-1,NA,NA,TRBV5-1,TGCGCCAGCAGCTCCTACGGCCCGGCCGCGGCCAATGAGCAGTTCTTC,CASSSYGPAAANEQFF
TRBJ2-7,TRBD1,NA,TRBV13,TGTGCCAGCAGCCAGGGGGACATACCCTACGAGCAGTACTTC,CASSQGDIPYEQYF
TRBJ2-7,NA,NA,TRBV21-1,TGTGCCAGCAGCAAAACGCCTGGGACTAGCGGCTGTAAAGATGGCTACGAGCAGTACTTC,CASSKTPGTSGCKDGYEQYF
TRBJ2-2,TRBD2,NA,TRBV7-9,TGTGCCAGCAGCCACTTAGCGGGGGGCCTCACGAACACCGGGGAGCTGTTTTTT,CASSHLAGGLTNTGELFF
TRBJ2-3,NA,NA,TRBV7-9,TGTGCCAGCAGCCTGAGCACAGATACGCAGTATTTT,CASSLSTDTQYF
TRBJ1-4,NA,once,TRBV27,TGTGCCAGCGGCCCCCAGGGTGCAACTAATGAAAAACTGTTTTTT,CASGPQGATNEKLFF
TRBJ2-5,TRBD2,once,TRBV5-6,TGTGCCAGCAGCCTCCCCGGGGGGGGCGCGAGGAGACAAGAGACCCAGTACTTC,CASSLPGGGARRQETQYF
TRBJ2-3,NA,NA,TRBV11-2,TGTGCCAGCAGCTTAGATCCAGGCAGTAGCACAGATACGCAGTATTTT,CASSLDPGSSTDTQYF
TRBJ2-4,NA,NA,TRBV12-3/TRBV12-4,TGTGCCAGCACCGGAGGGTTGGGGGGCATTCAGTACTTC,CASTGGLGGIQYF
TRBJ2-4,NA,few,TRBV14,TGTGCCAGCAGCGTGCCAGGAGGAAACATTCAGTACTTC,CASSVPGGNIQYF
TRBJ2-1,TRBD2,NA,TRBV11-3,TGTGCCAGCAGCTTAGATCCCGCCCGGGGGGAAGTGTTCTTC,CASSLDPARGEVFF
TRBJ1-5,NA,NA,TRBV2,TGTGCCAGCAGTGTGCAGGGGTTGTCTCCCAATCAGCCCCAGCATTTT,CASSVQGLSPNQPQHF
TRBJ1-1,NA,NA,TRBV29-1,TGCAGCGTTGAATTCCCGCGGGGGCGACGGAACACTGAAGCTTTCTTT,CSVEFPRGRRNTEAFF
TRBJ2-1,TRBD2,once,TRBV3-1/TRBV3-2,TGTGCCAGCAGCCACCCTAGCGGGGGCCTGGGAAATGAGCAGTTCTTC,CASSHPSGGLGNEQFF
TRBJ2-5,TRBD2,NA,TRBV9,TGTGCCAGCAGCGTAGAGGGACTACAAGAGACCCAGTACTTC,CASSVEGLQETQYF
TRBJ1-6,TRBD1,NA,TRBV27,TGTGCCAGCGGGAAAGGACAGGAGTTTTTGCCCCTCCACTTT,CASGKGQEFLPLHF
TRBJ2-6,NA,NA,TRBV4-1,TGCGCCAGCAGCCATCTGAGCTCTGGGGCCAACGTCCTGACTTTC,CASSHLSSGANVLTF
TRBJ1-6,TRBD1,NA,TRBV5-6,TGTGCCAGCGCCTTGGACAGGGGTAATTCACCCCTCCACTTT,CASALDRGNSPLHF
TRBJ2-1,NA,NA,TRBV3-1/TRBV3-2,TGTGCCAGCAGCCAAAGCCCGACTCCAGTTCACCCCTACAATGAGCAGTTCTTC,CASSQSPTPVHPYNEQFF
TRBJ1-1,TRBD1,once,TRBV6-5,TGTGCCAGCAAGTCCCGGGACAGAGAAGCTTTCTTT,CASKSRDREAFF
TRBJ1-1,NA,NA,TRBV7-3,TGTGCCAGCAGCTCGGGGGGGAACACTGAAGCTTTCTTT,CASSSGGNTEAFF
TRBJ2-1,NA,NA,TRBV1,TGCACCAGCAGCCGGCATGAGCAGTTCTTC,CTSSRHEQFF
TRBJ2-7,TRBD1,NA,TRBV11-2,TGTGCCAGCAGGGGGGGGACAGGGGCCTACGAGCAGTACTTC,CASRGGTGAYEQYF
TRBJ2-7,NA,NA,TRBV16,TGTGCCAGCAGCCAATCTGCCAGCGGCTACGAGCAGTACTTC,CASSQSASGYEQYF
TRBJ2-7,TRBD2,NA,TRBV11-1,TGTGCCAGCAGCCCAGGGACTAGCGGGAGCTACGAGCAGTACTTC,CASSPGTSGSYEQYF
TRBJ1-1,NA,once,TRBV19,TGTGCCAGTAGGACAGCACAAAACACTGAAGCTTTCTTT,CASRTAQNTEAFF
TRBJ2-1,TRBD1,NA,TRBV3-1/TRBV3-2,TGTGCCAGCAGCCAAGATGGCCGGGACAGGGGGCGTAGCGGGAGAAAAACCTACAATGAGCAGTTCTTC,CASSQDGRDRGRSGRKTYNEQFF
TRBJ1-6,NA,NA,TRBV5-8,TGTGCCAGCTCTTTCCGCGGAGATAATTCGCCCCTCCACTTT,CASSFRGDNSPLHF
TRBJ2-2,NA,NA,TRBV27,TGTGCCAGCAGTTTATCCGGACTCGCGAACACCGGGGAGCTGTTTTTT,CASSLSGLANTGELFF
TRBJ1-3,NA,NA,TRBV7-2,TGTGCCAGCAGTCCTGACAGCTCTGGAAACACCATATATTTT,CASSPDSSGNTIYF
TRBJ2-7,NA,few,TRBV14,TGTGCCAGCAGCCAAGGGCCCCGGACTGGCTCCTACGAGCAGTACTTC,CASSQGPRTGSYEQYF
TRBJ2-3,TRBD2,NA,TRBV7-3,TGTGCCAGCAGCCTACTCGGGAGACTAGCGGGACCAGATACGCAGTATTTT,CASSLLGRLAGPDTQYF
TRBJ1-1,TRBD1,NA,TRBV4-1,TGCGCCAGCAGCCATGGGACAGGGGATGGGTACACTGAAGCTTTCTTT,CASSHGTGDGYTEAFF